What follows are 20 T cell receptor beta chains derived from one specimen sequenced in a study of T-cell reconstitution after alpha-beta-depleted transplantation in children. Unique molecular identifiers were incorporated during preparation of the TCRbeta library. TCRdb fed the PCR reads into MiXCR, producing one record per CDR3 protein. The table has fewer than 750,000 distinct CDR3 sequences, over 20% seen once. Here the sequenced sample was PBMCs, taken before TCRalphabeta/CD19-depleted stem cell transplant. These receptors were collected from a boy in the first two years of life with Wiskott-Aldrich syndrome, due to receive a stem cell transplant.

The V call is TRBV5-6, the J call TRBJ2-3, with D maybe TRBD1 (5 bases). CDR1 is SGHDT, CDR2 YYEEEE, per germline. The V and J ends lost 4 bases and 7 bases respectively, with 7 bases between them. This CDR3 has 11 residues. The CDR3 DNA sequence: TGTGCCAGCAGCGCAGGGAATACGCAGTATTTT. Protein sequence: CASSAGNTQYF.

This clonotype was detected only a few times. CDR3 bases: TGTGCCAGCAGTTGGACAGGGCCCCACAATGAGCAGTTCTTC. Encoded protein: CASSWTGPHNEQFF. The V call is TRBV6-5, the J call TRBJ2-1, with 8 bases fitting TRBD1. CDR1 MNHEY and CDR2 SVGAGI come from the germline V gene. With V trimmed by 4 bases and J by 5 bases, 4 bases remained unmatched. The CDR3 sequence is 14 residues long.

The gene calls are TRBV5-1 and TRBJ1-4; the match to TRBD1 covers 8 bases. In germline, CDR1 is SGHRS, CDR2 YFSETQ. The ends lost 4 bases at V and 6 bases at J; junction bases unmatched: 2. The CDR3 is made up of 13 amino acids. The CDR3 sequence is CASSDRGDEKLFF. CDR3 DNA sequence: TGCGCCAGCAGCGACAGGGGCGATGAAAAACTGTTTTTT.

This sequence joins TRBV5-1 and TRBJ1-3, with D hard to call. This CDR3 is built from 15 residues. Germline CDR1 reads SGHRS; CDR2 reads YFSETQ. V was shortened by 2 bases and J by 1 base, with 10 bases between the two germline ends. CDR3 region: CASSFDGPSGNTIYF. For the CDR3, the DNA is TGCGCCAGCAGCTTCGACGGGCCGTCTGGAAACACCATATATTTT. Combining the CDR3 with reference TRBV5-1 and TRBJ1-3 gives the whole variable domain KAGVTQTPRYLIKTRGQQVTLSCSPISGHRSVSWYQQTPGQGLQFLFEYFSETQRNKGNFPGRFSGRQFSNSRSEMNVSTLELGDSALYLCASSFDGPSGNTIYFGEGSWLTVV.

This clonotype occurred a few times. The chain links TRBV6-1 to TRBJ2-3, with 9 bases fitting TRBD2. The germline V gene has CDR1 MNHNS and CDR2 SASEGT. J was trimmed by 3 bases and V by 2 bases; bases with no gene match: 6. The CDR3 runs to 16 residues. This CDR3 is CASSELAGGVTDTQYF. CDR3 DNA: TGTGCCAGCAGTGAACTGGCGGGAGGGGTAACAGATACGCAGTATTTT.

This clonotype occurred many times. The chain joins TRBV6-5 to TRBJ2-7, with D unclear. The CDR3 spans 10 residues. CDR1 and CDR2 (germline): MNHEY, SVGAGI. The V end was cut by 8 bases, the J end by 2 bases, with 4 bases between. The CDR3 here is CASGTYEQYF. DNA of the CDR3: TGTGCCAGCGGAACCTACGAGCAGTACTTC.

This clonotype was counted a few times. The chain is built from TRBV5-6 and TRBJ1-1, with D maybe TRBD1 (5 bases). Per germline, CDR1 SGHDT and CDR2 YYEEEE. Trimming cost V 5 bases and J 9 bases, with 14 bases left between them. This CDR3 contains 12 residues. The CDR3 loop is CASSISGTKAFF. The DNA for the CDR3 is TGTGCCAGCAGTATCTCAGGGACGAAAGCTTTCTTT.

The gene calls are TRBV20-1 and TRBJ1-1; D is unclear. Trimming stripped 6 bases from V and 0 bases from J, with 8 bases between. The CDR3 is 12 residues long. Germline CDR1 is DFQATT and CDR2 is SNEGSKA (reference sequence). In nucleotides, the CDR3 is TGCAGTGCCCACCCACTGAACACTGAAGCTTTCTTT. It is translated as CSAHPLNTEAFF.

The V gene is TRBV12-3 or TRBV12-4, the J gene TRBJ2-3; 12 bases align to TRBD2. The V and J ends lost 3 bases and 5 bases, in that order; junction bases with no gene match: 9. The CDR3 is 17 amino acids. The CDR3 region has the DNA TGTGCCAGCAGTTTTCGGCTAGCGGGAGGGTCATTAGATACGCAGTATTTT. Its translation is CASSFRLAGGSLDTQYF.

This clonotype was observed many times. The genes are TRBV12-3 or TRBV12-4 and TRBJ2-1, with D maybe TRBD1 (6 bases). This CDR3 contains 16 residues. V was trimmed by 3 bases and J by 0 bases, leaving 12 bases between them. CDR3 DNA: TGTGCCAGCAGTTTGAGGCCGGGACACTCCTACAATGAGCAGTTCTTC. Its protein is CASSLRPGHSYNEQFF.

The J gene is TRBJ2-2, the V gene TRBV6-1, with D possibly matching TRBD1 (6 bases). Germline CDR1 is MNHNS and CDR2 is SASEGT. V lost 5 bases to trimming and J lost 4 bases, with 11 bases between them. This CDR3 region has 14 residues. CDR3 sequence: CASSPGVLTGELFF. CDR3 coding DNA: TGTGCCAGCAGTCCAGGGGTCCTCACCGGGGAGCTGTTTTTT.

The genes are TRBV5-1 and TRBJ2-1; possibly TRBD2 for D (6 bases). CDR1 and CDR2 from the germline V gene are SGHRS and YFSETQ. V was pared by 2 bases and J by 9 bases, with 15 bases between. The CDR3 length is 14 residues. The CDR3 loop reads CASSFYPASAEQFF. CDR3 coding DNA: TGCGCCAGCAGCTTTTACCCGGCTAGCGCTGAGCAGTTCTTC. Full variable domain (outside the CDR3, taken from reference TRBV5-1 and TRBJ2-1): KAGVTQTPRYLIKTRGQQVTLSCSPISGHRSVSWYQQTPGQGLQFLFEYFSETQRNKGNFPGRFSGRQFSNSRSEMNVSTLELGDSALYLCASSFYPASAEQFFGPGTRLTVL.

The rearrangement uses TRBV12-3 or TRBV12-4 and TRBJ1-5; D gene ambiguous. This CDR3 has 13 residues. V lost 5 bases and J lost 7, with 12 bases in between. CDR3 nucleotides: TGTGCCAGCAGTAAGGGTCTCCGGCAGCCCCAGCATTTT. Protein sequence: CASSKGLRQPQHF.

J is TRBJ2-6 and V is TRBV27; D may be TRBD2 (6 bases). The length of the CDR3 is 16 residues. V gave up 7 bases and J gave up 1 base, with 14 bases separating them. Germline loops: CDR1 MNHEY, CDR2 SMNVEV (reference sequence). The CDR3 protein is CASNSPRGSGANVLTF. Written as DNA, the CDR3 is TGTGCCAGCAATTCGCCTCGGGGGTCTGGGGCCAACGTCCTGACTTTC.

The rearrangement joins TRBV10-1 to TRBJ2-3; no clear D. Trimming stripped 5 bases from V and 6 bases from J, with 9 bases between. The CDR3 covers 12 residues. The germline CDR1 and CDR2 sequences are WNHNN and SYGVQD (reference sequence). The CDR3 DNA reads TGCGCCAGCAGTCCCGGGCAGGATACGCAGTATTTT. Protein product: CASSPGQDTQYF.

This clonotype has more than one count but fewer than ten. This chain joins TRBV5-1 and TRBJ2-3; no clear D. The V gene lost 0 bases and the J gene lost 2 bases, with 10 bases spanning the gap. Per germline, CDR1 SGHRS and CDR2 YFSETQ. The length of the CDR3 is 15 residues. CDR3 sequence reads: CASSLVPGITDTQYF. The DNA for the CDR3 is TGCGCCAGCAGCTTGGTTCCCGGAATCACAGATACGCAGTATTTT.

This chain links TRBV5-6 with TRBJ2-1; D perhaps matches TRBD2 (6 bases). The germline V and J ends were trimmed by 0 bases and 7 bases, with 14 bases remaining between them. This CDR3 contains 15 residues. The germline V gene encodes CDR1 SGHDT and CDR2 YYEEEE. CDR3 in DNA: TGTGCCAGCAGCTTGGTGGGACTGCGTCTGAATGAGCAGTTCTTC. It codes for CASSLVGLRLNEQFF. The variable domain in full, completed from reference TRBV5-6 and TRBJ2-1, reads DAGVTQSPTHLIKTRGQQVTLRCSPKSGHDTVSWYQQALGQGPQFIFQYYEEEERQRGNFPDRFSGHQFPNYSSELNVNALLLGDSALYLCASSLVGLRLNEQFFGPGTRLTVL.

The V gene is TRBV5-1, the J gene TRBJ1-4; 7 bases agree with TRBD1. Germline lookup yields CDR1 SGHRS and CDR2 YFSETQ. This CDR3 has 18 amino acids. V gave up 4 bases and J gave up 4 bases; unmatched junction bases: 16. As DNA, the CDR3 is TGCGCCAGCAGCATAGTCCCCGGGCGGCAGGGGGGTAATGAAAAACTGTTTTTT. It is translated as CASSIVPGRQGGNEKLFF.

In its sample, this clonotype was seen once. For the CDR3, the DNA is TGTGCCAGCAGCAAAAGCGGGCCTGCTGAGACCCAGTACTTC. Protein: CASSKSGPAETQYF. The J gene is TRBJ2-5, the V gene TRBV7-2; a possible D gene is TRBD2 (6 bases). With 5 bases removed from V and 5 bases from J, the gap between germline ends came to 15 bases. The V gene's germline CDR1 is SGHTA and CDR2 FQGNSA. This CDR3 is built from 14 residues.

This chain links TRBV4-1 with TRBJ1-4, with 8 bases matching TRBD1. V was pared by 5 bases and J by 6 bases, with 8 bases of the junction left unmatched. This CDR3 comprises 15 residues. Germline V gene data show CDR1 as MGHRA and CDR2 as YSYEKL. The CDR3 here is CASSSSGTGDEKLFF. The CDR3 DNA reads TGCGCCAGCAGCTCTTCCGGGACAGGTGATGAAAAACTGTTTTTT.